These 20 T cell receptor beta chains came from one sample sequenced in a study of blood T cell repertoires in COVID-19. Measured with immunoSEQ multiplex PCR; TCRdb has only the in-frame clones, and not every one. The profile shows over 250,000 clones, over 85% of them singletons. The specimen sequenced was PBMCs or T cells enriched from blood (not recorded which). These receptors were obtained from a woman aged 55-69 years who had recovered from COVID-19.

The count of this clone is one. This sequence joins TRBV28 and TRBJ2-7; 7 nucleotides match TRBD1. V shed 6 bases, J shed 2 bases, and the junction held 4 bases outside the gene matches. The CDR3 runs 13 residues. Germline V gives CDR1 MDHEN, CDR2 SYDVKM. The CDR3 nucleotides are TGTGCCAGCAGACCCGGGACAGCCTACGAGCAGTACTTC. This encodes CASRPGTAYEQYF.

This chain uses TRBV6-5 with TRBJ1-1; 8 nucleotides match TRBD1. CDR3 length: 15 residues. The germline gives CDR1 MNHEY, CDR2 SVGAGI. J lost 0 bases, V lost 4 bases, and 4 bases had no gene match. CDR3 amino acids: CASSWGTGLNTEAFF. The CDR3, as DNA: TGTGCCAGCAGTTGGGGGACAGGATTGAACACTGAAGCTTTCTTT.

This chain links TRBV13 with TRBJ1-6; the D is unclear. Looked up from germline, CDR1 is PRHDT and CDR2 is FYEKMQ (reference sequence). V lost 5 bases and J lost 0, with 5 bases in between. This CDR3 has 14 amino acids. The CDR3 DNA reads TGTGCCAGCAGCCCTACCTCCTATAATTCACCCCTCCACTTT. Its protein product is CASSPTSYNSPLHF.

The V call is TRBV7-3, the J call TRBJ1-3; D gene uncertain. Deletions cut 2 bases from V and 0 bases from J, with 8 bases between. The CDR3 extends over 15 amino acids. CDR1 is SGHTA, CDR2 FQGTGA, per germline. For the CDR3, the DNA is TGTGCCAGCAGCTTAGACACGACCTCTGGAAACACCATATATTTT. Amino acid sequence: CASSLDTTSGNTIYF.

The sample holds a few counts of this clone. The rearrangement links TRBV29-1 to TRBJ2-3; 11 bases are a match to TRBD1. CDR1 SQVTM and CDR2 ANQGSEA come from the germline V gene. This CDR3 has 13 residues. Trimming removed 4 bases from V and 5 bases from J; junction bases left unmatched: 2. CDR3 in amino acids: CSVADRGLDTQYF. The CDR3 DNA reads TGCAGCGTTGCGGACAGGGGGCTAGATACGCAGTATTTT.

This chain uses TRBV5-6 with TRBJ2-7; TRBD1 is a possible D gene (6 bases). Germline V gene lookup returns CDR1 SGHDT and CDR2 YYEEEE. The germline V and J ends were trimmed by 1 base and 4 bases, with 12 bases remaining between them. This CDR3 comprises 14 residues. The CDR3 reads CASSLSQGFYEQYF. The CDR3 nucleotides are TGTGCCAGCAGCTTGAGTCAGGGGTTTTACGAGCAGTACTTC.

V is TRBV15 and J is TRBJ1-5, with 8 bases that match TRBD1. CDR1 is LNHNV and CDR2 is YYDKDF in the germline V gene (reference sequence). V lost 3 bases and J lost 4; bases outside the gene matches: 8. CDR3 length: 16 residues. CDR3 coding DNA: TGTGCCACCAGCAGGACAGGGGAATGGGGGAATCAGCCCCAGCATTTT. It yields the protein CATSRTGEWGNQPQHF.

This rearrangement joins TRBV30 to TRBJ2-2, with 13 bases identical to TRBD2. The CDR3 extends over 14 amino acids. V was pared by 5 bases and J by 8 bases, with 5 bases of the junction left unmatched. Germline values: CDR1 GTSNPN, CDR2 SVGIG (reference sequence). CDR3 region: CAWGGLAGAGELFF. CDR3 in DNA: TGTGCCTGGGGTGGACTAGCGGGGGCTGGGGAGCTGTTTTTT. The full variable domain, with the rest looked up from reference TRBV30 and TRBJ2-2, is SQTIHQWPATLVQPVGSPLSLECTVEGTSNPNLYWYRQAAGRGLQLLFYSVGIGQISSEVPQNLSASRPQDRQFILSSKKLLLSDSGFYLCAWGGLAGAGELFFGEGSRLTVL.

The chain couples TRBV3-1 (or the pseudogene TRBV3-2) to TRBJ2-1; 7 nucleotides align to TRBD1. The V gene's germline CDR1 is LGHDT and CDR2 YNNKEL (reference sequence). V shed 4 bases and J 6 bases; nucleotides not matched to a gene: 6. The CDR3 consists of 14 residues. CDR3 amino acids: CASSRDGTANEQFF. The CDR3 bases are TGTGCCAGCAGCCGAGACGGGACAGCCAATGAGCAGTTCTTC.

V and J are TRBV2 and TRBJ2-2, with a weak D call TRBD2 (5 bases). The CDR3 has 17 amino acids. V was clipped by 6 bases and J by 0 bases, with 17 bases between them. The germline V gene has CDR1 SNHLY and CDR2 FYNNEI. CDR3 sequence reads: CASRAPGGRTNTGELFF. The DNA for the CDR3 is TGTGCCAGCAGGGCACCCGGAGGTAGGACGAACACCGGGGAGCTGTTTTTT.

Details on this clone: This sample includes further DNA sequences coding for the same CDR3. The chain uses TRBV15 and TRBJ1-5; 8 nucleotides align to TRBD1. Germline CDR1 is LNHNV and CDR2 is YYDKDF (reference sequence). This CDR3 contains 14 residues. V was pared by 1 base and J by 4 bases, with 0 bases of the junction left unmatched. The CDR3 sequence: CATSRGQGNQPQHF. The CDR3 DNA follows: TGTGCCACCAGCAGAGGACAGGGGAATCAGCCCCAGCATTTT.

The rearrangement links TRBV5-1 to TRBJ1-2; TRBD1 is a possible D gene (6 bases). V was clipped by 7 bases and J by 4 bases, with 20 bases between them. The CDR3 sequence is 15 residues long. Germline CDR1 and CDR2: SGHRS and YFSETQ. For the CDR3, the DNA is TGCGCCAGCGCCCCGGAAGGCGGCAGGGGCTATGGCTACACCTTC. Its translation: CASAPEGGRGYGYTF.

The chain employs TRBV11-2 and TRBJ1-3, with D possibly being TRBD1 (6 bases). The V end lost 5 bases, the J end lost 10 bases, and 18 bases lay between the germline ends. CDR1 and CDR2 (germline): SGHAT, FQNNGV. CDR3 length equals 14 residues. The CDR3 nucleotides read TGTGCCAGCAGCCGAGCACAGGGAGTTGGAACCATATATTTT. This codes for CASSRAQGVGTIYF.

The chain uses TRBV29-1 and TRBJ1-1; D is uncertain. CDR3 length: 11 residues. Trimming removed 8 bases from V and 4 bases from J, with 11 bases in between. In germline, CDR1 is SQVTM, CDR2 ANQGSEA. CDR3 sequence: CSHSRGTEAFF. The CDR3 DNA reads as TGCAGCCACTCCCGGGGCACTGAAGCTTTCTTT.

This chain uses TRBV4-2 with TRBJ1-2; perhaps TRBD1 as D (5 bases). Germline CDR1 is LGHNA and CDR2 is YNFKEQ. V gave up 4 bases and J gave up 0 bases, with 12 bases separating them. The CDR3 runs 15 residues. CDR3 DNA: TGTGCCAGCAGCCTTTTCGACAGCCCTAACTATGGCTACACCTTC. Its translation: CASSLFDSPNYGYTF.

The chain couples TRBV6-5 to TRBJ2-7; D is ambiguous. There are 12 residues in the CDR3. Germline assignment: CDR1 MNHEY and CDR2 SVGAGI. The germline V and J ends were trimmed by 4 bases and 4 bases, with 8 bases remaining between them. The CDR3 here is CASSFSLYEQYF. Here the CDR3 DNA reads TGTGCCAGCAGTTTTTCCTTATACGAGCAGTACTTC.

The V and J genes are TRBV5-1 and TRBJ2-5, with D possibly being TRBD2 (6 bases). In germline, CDR1 is SGHRS, CDR2 YFSETQ. V dropped 4 bases and J dropped 5 bases, with 18 bases sitting between them. The CDR3 totals 15 residues. The CDR3 DNA sequence: TGCGCCAGCAGCCTGGGACGGAGGGAAGTGGAGACCCAGTACTTC. This gives the protein CASSLGRREVETQYF.

The chain recombines TRBV7-2 with TRBJ2-3, with no clear D. The CDR3 covers 15 residues. V dropped 1 base and J dropped 0 bases, with 8 bases sitting between them. Germline V gives CDR1 SGHTA, CDR2 FQGNSA. CDR3 nucleotides: TGTGCCAGCAGCTTAGTTGGCCAGAGCACAGATACGCAGTATTTT. Protein sequence: CASSLVGQSTDTQYF.

The rearrangement joins TRBV7-9 to TRBJ2-1, with 7 bases that match TRBD1. CDR1 is SEHNR and CDR2 is FQNEAQ in the germline V gene (reference sequence). J was trimmed by 4 bases and V by 4 bases; bases with no gene match: 10. The CDR3 contains 16 residues. Here the CDR3 DNA reads TGTGCCAGCAGCTCAACCGGGACAGTGACTTACAATGAGCAGTTCTTC. Translated: CASSSTGTVTYNEQFF.

The chain couples TRBV7-6 to TRBJ2-2; 10 bases are a match to TRBD1. After removal of 1 base from V and 3 bases from J, the junction contained 8 bases not matched to a gene. This CDR3 contains 18 residues. The V gene's germline CDR1 is SGHVS and CDR2 FNYEAQ. For the CDR3, the DNA is TGTGCCAGCAGCTTAGGAGCGGGACAGGGGCGATACACCGGGGAGCTGTTTTTT. This gives the protein CASSLGAGQGRYTGELFF.